The present entry profiles one TCR beta chain with its context. Which antigen it targets is not known. The input lacks base qualities; no much larger clone sits a single base away. There are 12 amino acids in the CDR3, from cysteine to phenylalanine inclusive. The CDR3 DNA has 36 bases and is translated from base 1. CDR1 and CDR2 are drawn from the germline V gene: WSHSY, SAAADI. Here V drops 6 bases and J drops 10 bases, and the junction holds 4 bases not matched to any gene. The data stem from a study of Tregs in tolerant kidney transplant recipients (dated by TCRdb to about 2019). Some background on the complete study: Before combined kidney and bone marrow transplantation, this study identified donor-specific regulatory T cells using TCRbeta sequencing and then followed those same cells after transplant. In 3 healthy controls, several methods of expanding Tregs specific for an allogeneic donor were compared by TCRbeta repertoire sequencing.

General conclusions and limits of the study: Although technical replication error seemed to be minimal, the question of biological reproducibility was not addressed directly. The study was constrained by small patient numbers, and validation of the findings is required in larger populations and under other immunosuppression protocols. Expanding Tregs with activated donor B cells appeared to identify the most biologically relevant and donor-specific TCRbeta repertoire.

Unstimulated Tregs (CD4+CD25+CD127-), CD4+ non-Tregs (CD4+CD25-), CD4 and CD8 cells were FACS-sorted from thawed PBMCs. Blood from healthy controls was obtained either as purchased buffy coats or from healthy volunteers. Healthy control blood was separated into PBMCs by Ficoll density gradient and cryopreserved, and patient PBMCs were collected both before and after transplant. For TCRbeta CDR3 sequencing, genomic DNA was extracted from sorted cells using the QIAGEN DNeasy Blood and Tissue Kit. Through immunoSEQ, high-throughput TCRbeta CDR3 sequencing was done commercially, including PCR amplification with internal controls and bias correction. The authors' pipeline ran thus. Unique productive TCRbeta sequences were defined by CDR3 nucleotide sequence when primers matched and otherwise by CDR3 amino acid sequence together with Vbeta and Jbeta genes. Sorting error was corrected by removing sequences shared between sorted populations at a frequency ratio of 2:1 or less, and the remaining shared sequences were assigned to the higher population. A sequence was defined as donor-reactive if the sequence was expanded at least 5-fold in CFSE-low cells compared with unstimulated cells and had a frequency of at least 0.01% in CFSE-low cells. Repertoire divergence was quantified by Jensen-Shannon divergence using the top 100 TCRbeta sequences ranked by frequency. When a sample had multiple sequencing runs, each run was corrected for sorting error separately and the runs were then pooled. TCRdb's version of the immuneACCESS table is confined to in-frame rearrangements and falls short of the full clone set. An unresolved V gene accounts for under half of the shortfall where checked; the remainder is of unknown origin. V, J and clone size are those of that table, while D and trimming were read from the DNA. Here the sample has roughly 120,000 clones; about 90% occur a single time. The top ten constitute nearly 0.6% of the sample.

The chain joins TRBV10-2 to TRBJ2-1, and 9 junctional nucleotides match TRBD2. Sequencing was carried out using CD4+ T cells from blood. The origin of this receptor is a human donor in good health. The DNA sequence is TGCGCCAGCAGCTACAGCGGGAGGGAGCAGTTCTTC. This codes for CASSYSGREQFF.